This TCR beta chain originates from a study of blood T cells in healthy people across ages. The CDR3 loop spans 13 amino acids. Germline V lookup: CDR1 MNHEY, CDR2 SVGAGI. V was trimmed by 6 bases and J by 9 bases, leaving 17 bases between them. Notes on the study in general: Age advanced and TCR beta diversity per million T cells fell, roughly linearly. PBMC samples, being unsorted, prevented any conclusive comparison of naive and antigen-experienced cells.

In the case of this clonotype: Antigen specificity is unknown.

The authors ran a second PCR of about 7 to 12 cycles using a sample-barcoded 5' primer and a J-beta primer mix. Per sample, CDR3-containing paired-end reads numbered at least 2.5 million. TCRdb fed the 5' RACE reads into MiXCR, producing one record per CDR3 protein. Counted here are approximately 1,000,000 distinct CDR3 sequences, more than 30% occurring once; the ten biggest clones make up about an eighth. This rearrangement joins TRBV6-5 to TRBJ1-1; D uncertain. The source of this sequence is a man between 18 and 29 years old in good health. Sequenced: blood. CDR3 bases: TGTGCCAGCAGCCCTAGTAAAGAGGATAAAGCTTTCTTT. Its translation is CASSPSKEDKAFF.